Reported below is one T cell receptor beta chain. Its antigen remains unknown. Primers included in the PCR were 60 Vbeta and 13 Jbeta primers. TCRdb keeps only in-frame clones here, not all; method: immunoSEQ multiplex PCR. The repertoire holds 130,000 or so clones, with 70% to 85% as singletons. These data originate in a study of cytomegalovirus exposure and HLA in healthy donors. The length of the CDR3 is 14 residues. Germline assignment: CDR1 MNHEY and CDR2 SVGAGI. Study results and caveats: Certain sequence variants were highly shared and formed a cluster, and this cluster was likely a sequencing artifact. The analysis excluded some indistinguishable V segments, including TRBV6-2 and TRBV6-3.

This chain uses TRBV6-5 with TRBJ2-5; 8 bases are a match to TRBD2. The end of the DNA aligns better with TRBJ2-7, so the J call may be wrong. This sequence was found in a man aged 35 to 55 in good health and CMV-seronegative. Sequenced: PBMCs. In DNA, the CDR3 is TGTGCCAGCAGTACTCCGGGGGGGAGGTACGAGCAGTACTTC. Protein: CASSTPGGRYEQYF.